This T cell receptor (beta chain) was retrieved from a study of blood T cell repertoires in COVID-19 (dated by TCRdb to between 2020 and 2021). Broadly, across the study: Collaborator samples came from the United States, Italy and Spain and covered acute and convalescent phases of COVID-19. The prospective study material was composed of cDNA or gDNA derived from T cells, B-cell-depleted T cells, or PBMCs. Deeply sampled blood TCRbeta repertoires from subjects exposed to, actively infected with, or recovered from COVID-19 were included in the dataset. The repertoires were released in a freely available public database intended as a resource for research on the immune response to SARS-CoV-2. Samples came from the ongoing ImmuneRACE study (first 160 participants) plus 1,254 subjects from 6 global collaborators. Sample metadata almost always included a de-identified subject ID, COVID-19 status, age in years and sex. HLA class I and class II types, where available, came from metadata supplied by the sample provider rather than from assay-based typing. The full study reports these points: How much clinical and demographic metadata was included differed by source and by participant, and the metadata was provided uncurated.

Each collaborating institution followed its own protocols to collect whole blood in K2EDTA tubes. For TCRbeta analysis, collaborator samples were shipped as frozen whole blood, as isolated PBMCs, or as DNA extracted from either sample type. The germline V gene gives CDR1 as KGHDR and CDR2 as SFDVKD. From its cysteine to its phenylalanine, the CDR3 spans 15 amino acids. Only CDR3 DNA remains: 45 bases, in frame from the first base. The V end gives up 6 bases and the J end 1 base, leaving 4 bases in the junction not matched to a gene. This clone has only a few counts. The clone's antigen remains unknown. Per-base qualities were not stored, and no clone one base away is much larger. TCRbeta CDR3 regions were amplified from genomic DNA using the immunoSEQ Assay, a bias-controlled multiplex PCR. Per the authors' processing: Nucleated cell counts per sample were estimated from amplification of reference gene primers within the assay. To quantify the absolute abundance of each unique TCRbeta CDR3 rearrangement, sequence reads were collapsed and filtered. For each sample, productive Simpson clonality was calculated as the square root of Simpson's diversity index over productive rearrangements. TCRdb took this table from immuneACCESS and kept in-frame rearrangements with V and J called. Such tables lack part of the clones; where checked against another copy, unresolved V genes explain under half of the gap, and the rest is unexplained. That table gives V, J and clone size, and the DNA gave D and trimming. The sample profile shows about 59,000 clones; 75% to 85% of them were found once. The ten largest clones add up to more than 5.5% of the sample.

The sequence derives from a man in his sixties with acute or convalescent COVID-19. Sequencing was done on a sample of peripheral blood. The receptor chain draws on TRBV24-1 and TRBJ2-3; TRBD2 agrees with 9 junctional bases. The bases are TGTGCCACCAGTTTCCCTAGCGGGGGCACAGATACGCAGTATTTT. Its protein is CATSFPSGGTDTQYF.